This TCR beta chain was sequenced during a study of blood T cells in healthy people across ages. It was with a sample-barcoded 5' primer and a J-beta primer mix that a second PCR of roughly 7 to 11 cycles was run. TCRdb itself ran the 5' RACE reads through MiXCR, one entry per CDR3 protein. The sample contains about 1,400,000 distinct CDR3 sequences, roughly 59% of which appear only once. The germline V gene has CDR1 MNHEY and CDR2 SVGAGI. Trimming at V came to 7 bases and at J to 4 bases, leaving 6 bases not matched to a gene. The length of the CDR3 is 13 residues. The chain couples TRBV6-5 to TRBJ2-7; 8 bases align to TRBD1. The sequencing input was blood. The receptor was isolated from a man aged 18 to 35 in good health. In nucleotides, the CDR3 is TGTGCCAGCAAGGTGGACAGGGAATACGAGCAGTACTTC. It specifies CASKVDREYEQYF.